This T cell receptor beta chain was profiled in a study of blood T cell repertoires in COVID-19. The assay was immunoSEQ multiplex PCR, and TCRdb's table has in-frame clones only and misses some. The sample records about 270,000 clones, approximately 85% being singletons. This receptor was taken from a woman in her seventies with acute or convalescent COVID-19. Sequenced sample: peripheral blood.

CDR3 DNA sequence: TGTGCCAGCTCACCTCCTAGCGGGGAGGGAGATACGCAGTATTTT. This codes for CASSPPSGEGDTQYF. The rearrangement joins TRBV18 to TRBJ2-3; 9 nucleotides line up with TRBD2. V shed 3 bases and J 5 bases; nucleotides not matched to a gene: 6. Germline V gene sequence: CDR1 KGHSH, CDR2 LQKENI. The CDR3 spans 15 residues.